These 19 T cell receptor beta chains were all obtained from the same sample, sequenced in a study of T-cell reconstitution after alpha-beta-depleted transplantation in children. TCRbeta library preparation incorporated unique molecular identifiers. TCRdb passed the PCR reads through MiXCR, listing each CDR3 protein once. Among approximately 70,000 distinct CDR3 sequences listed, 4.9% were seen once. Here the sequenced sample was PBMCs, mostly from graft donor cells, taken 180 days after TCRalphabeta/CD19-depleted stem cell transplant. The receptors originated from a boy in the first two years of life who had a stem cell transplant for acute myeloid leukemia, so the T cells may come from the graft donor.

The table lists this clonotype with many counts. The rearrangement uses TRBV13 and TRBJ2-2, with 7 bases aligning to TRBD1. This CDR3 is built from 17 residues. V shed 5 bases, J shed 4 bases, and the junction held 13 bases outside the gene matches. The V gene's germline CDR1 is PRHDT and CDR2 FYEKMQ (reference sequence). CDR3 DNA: TGTGCCAGCAGCCCCCTGCCGCAGGGGGAAGGCACCGGGGAGCTGTTTTTT. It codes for CASSPLPQGEGTGELFF.

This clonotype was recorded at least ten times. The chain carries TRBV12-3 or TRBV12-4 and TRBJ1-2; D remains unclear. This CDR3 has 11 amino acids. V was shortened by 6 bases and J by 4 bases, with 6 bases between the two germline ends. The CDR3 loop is CASSLGYGYTF. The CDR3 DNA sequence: TGTGCCAGCAGCTTGGGCTATGGCTACACCTTC.

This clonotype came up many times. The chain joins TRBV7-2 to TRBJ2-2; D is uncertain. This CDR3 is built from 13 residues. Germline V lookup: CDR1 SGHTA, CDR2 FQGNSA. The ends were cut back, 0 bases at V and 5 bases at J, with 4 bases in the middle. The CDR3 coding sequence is TGTGCCAGCAGCTTAGCGCTAACCGGGGAGCTGTTTTTT. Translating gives CASSLALTGELFF.

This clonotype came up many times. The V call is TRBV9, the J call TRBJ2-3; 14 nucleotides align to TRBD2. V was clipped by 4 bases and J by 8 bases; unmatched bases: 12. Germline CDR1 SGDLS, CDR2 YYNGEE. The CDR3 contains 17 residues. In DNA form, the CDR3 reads TGTGCCAGCAGCACTCGGACTAGCGGGGGGCATATAGGTACGCAGTATTTT. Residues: CASSTRTSGGHIGTQYF.

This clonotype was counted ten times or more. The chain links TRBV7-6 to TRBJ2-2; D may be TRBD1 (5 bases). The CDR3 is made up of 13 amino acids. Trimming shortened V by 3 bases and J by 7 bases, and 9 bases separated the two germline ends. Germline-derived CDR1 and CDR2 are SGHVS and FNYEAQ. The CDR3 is CASSFGRVGELFF. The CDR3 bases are TGTGCCAGCAGCTTTGGCAGGGTCGGGGAGCTGTTTTTT.

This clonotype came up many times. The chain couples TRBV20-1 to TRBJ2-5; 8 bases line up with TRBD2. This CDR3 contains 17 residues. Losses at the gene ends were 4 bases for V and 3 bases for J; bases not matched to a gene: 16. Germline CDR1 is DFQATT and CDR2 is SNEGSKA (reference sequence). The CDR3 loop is CSATPGDVAGIKETQYF. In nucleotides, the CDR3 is TGCAGTGCTACCCCTGGGGACGTAGCGGGGATAAAAGAGACCCAGTACTTC.

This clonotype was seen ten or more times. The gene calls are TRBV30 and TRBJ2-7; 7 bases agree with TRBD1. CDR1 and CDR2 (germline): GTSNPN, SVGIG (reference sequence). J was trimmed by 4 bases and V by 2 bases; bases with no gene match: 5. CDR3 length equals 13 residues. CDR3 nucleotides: TGTGCCTGGAGTACAGGACAGGCTTACGAGCAGTACTTC. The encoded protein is CAWSTGQAYEQYF.

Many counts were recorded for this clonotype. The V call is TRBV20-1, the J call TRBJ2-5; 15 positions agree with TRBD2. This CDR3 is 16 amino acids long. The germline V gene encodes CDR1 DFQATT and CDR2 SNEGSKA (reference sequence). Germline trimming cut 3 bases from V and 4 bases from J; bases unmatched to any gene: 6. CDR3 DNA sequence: TGCAGTGCTAGGGGACTAGCGGGGGGCCACGGAGAGACCCAGTACTTC. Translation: CSARGLAGGHGETQYF.

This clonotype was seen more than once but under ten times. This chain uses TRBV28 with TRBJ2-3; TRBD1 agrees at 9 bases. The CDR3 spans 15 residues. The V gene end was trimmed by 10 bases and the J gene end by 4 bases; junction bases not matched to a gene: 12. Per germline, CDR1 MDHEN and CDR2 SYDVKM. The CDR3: CAMGLVDRGADTQYF. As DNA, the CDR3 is TGTGCCATGGGCTTGGTTGACAGGGGGGCAGATACGCAGTATTTT.

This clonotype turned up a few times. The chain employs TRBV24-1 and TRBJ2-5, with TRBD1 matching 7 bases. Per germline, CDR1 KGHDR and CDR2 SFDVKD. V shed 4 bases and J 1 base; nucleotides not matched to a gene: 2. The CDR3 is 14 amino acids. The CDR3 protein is CATSDRDSQETQYF. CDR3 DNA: TGTGCCACCAGTGACCGGGACAGCCAAGAGACCCAGTACTTC.

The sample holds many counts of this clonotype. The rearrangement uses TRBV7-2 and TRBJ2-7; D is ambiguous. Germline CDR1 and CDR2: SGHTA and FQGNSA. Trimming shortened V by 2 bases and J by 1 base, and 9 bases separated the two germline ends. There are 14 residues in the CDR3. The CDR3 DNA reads TGTGCCAGCAGCTTACGGCAGATTTCCTACGAGCAGTACTTC. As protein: CASSLRQISYEQYF.

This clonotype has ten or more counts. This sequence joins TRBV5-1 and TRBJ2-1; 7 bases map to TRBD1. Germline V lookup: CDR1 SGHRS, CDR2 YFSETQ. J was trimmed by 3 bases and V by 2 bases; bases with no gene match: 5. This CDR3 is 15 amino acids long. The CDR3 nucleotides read TGCGCCAGCAGCTTCGGGCAGGGGGTCTACAATGAGCAGTTCTTC. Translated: CASSFGQGVYNEQFF.

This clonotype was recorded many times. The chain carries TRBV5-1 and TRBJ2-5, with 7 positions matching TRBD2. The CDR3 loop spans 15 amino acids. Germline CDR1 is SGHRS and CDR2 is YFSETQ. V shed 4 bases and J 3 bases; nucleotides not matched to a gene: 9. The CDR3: CASSGGSLAEETQYF. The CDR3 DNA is TGCGCCAGCAGCGGGGGGAGCCTAGCGGAAGAGACCCAGTACTTC.

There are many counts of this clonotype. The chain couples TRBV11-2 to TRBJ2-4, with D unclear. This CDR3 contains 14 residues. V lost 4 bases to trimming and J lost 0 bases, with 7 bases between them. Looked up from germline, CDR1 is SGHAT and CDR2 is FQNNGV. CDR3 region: CASSSGLAKNIQYF. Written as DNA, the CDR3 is TGTGCCAGCAGCTCCGGCCTAGCCAAAAACATTCAGTACTTC. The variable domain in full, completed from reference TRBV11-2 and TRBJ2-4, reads EAGVAQSPRYKIIEKRQSVAFWCNPISGHATLYWYQQILGQGPKLLIQFQNNGVVDDSQLPKDRFSAERLKGVDSTLKIQPAKLEDSAVYLCASSSGLAKNIQYFGAGTRLSVL.

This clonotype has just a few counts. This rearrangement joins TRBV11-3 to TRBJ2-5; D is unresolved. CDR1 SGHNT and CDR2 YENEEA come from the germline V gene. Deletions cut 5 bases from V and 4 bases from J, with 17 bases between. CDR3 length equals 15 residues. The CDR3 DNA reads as TGTGCCAGCAGCCCGCGATTTGGGGAAGGAGAGACCCAGTACTTC. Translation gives CASSPRFGEGETQYF.

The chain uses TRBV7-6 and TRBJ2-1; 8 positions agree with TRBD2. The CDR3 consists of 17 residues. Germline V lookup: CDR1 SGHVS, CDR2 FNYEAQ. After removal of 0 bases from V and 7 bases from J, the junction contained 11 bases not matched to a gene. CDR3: CASSLANRGGLWNEQFF. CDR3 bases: TGTGCCAGCAGCTTAGCTAATCGGGGGGGGCTGTGGAATGAGCAGTTCTTC. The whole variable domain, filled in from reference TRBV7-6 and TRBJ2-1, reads GAGVSQSPRYKVTKRGQDVALRCDPISGHVSLYWYRQALGQGPEFLTYFNYEAQQDKSGLPNDRFSAERPEGSISTLTIQRTEQRDSAMYRCASSLANRGGLWNEQFFGPGTRLTVL.

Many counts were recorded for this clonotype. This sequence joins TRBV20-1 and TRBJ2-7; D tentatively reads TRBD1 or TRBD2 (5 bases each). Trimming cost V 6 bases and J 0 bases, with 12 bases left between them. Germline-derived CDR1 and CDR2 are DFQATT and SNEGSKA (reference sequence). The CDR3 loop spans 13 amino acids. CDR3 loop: CSALGDLSYEQYF. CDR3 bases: TGCAGTGCCCTGGGGGACCTCTCCTACGAGCAGTACTTC.

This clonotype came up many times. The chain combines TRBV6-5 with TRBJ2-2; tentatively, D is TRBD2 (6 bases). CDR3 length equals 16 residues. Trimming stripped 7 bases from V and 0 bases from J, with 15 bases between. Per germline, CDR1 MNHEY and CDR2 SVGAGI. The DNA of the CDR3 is TGTGCCAGCACCGGGCTCGGGGACTCGAACACCGGGGAGCTGTTTTTT. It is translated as CASTGLGDSNTGELFF.

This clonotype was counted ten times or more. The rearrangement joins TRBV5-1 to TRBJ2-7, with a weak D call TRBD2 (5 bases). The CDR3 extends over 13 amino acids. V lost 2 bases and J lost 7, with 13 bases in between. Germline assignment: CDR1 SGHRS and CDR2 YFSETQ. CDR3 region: CASSFGEWREQYF. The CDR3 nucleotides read TGCGCCAGCAGCTTCGGGGAATGGAGGGAGCAGTACTTC.